The present T cell receptor (beta chain) was sequenced within a study of naive and memory T cell subsets. Amplification of ligated cDNA took four PCR rounds with SP2 and nested alpha and beta constant primers. For blood and skin samples, reverse transcription used TCR alpha and beta constant primers. One entry per CDR3 protein, called by TCRdb with MiXCR from the 5' RACE reads. The sample lists more than 55,000 distinct CDR3 sequences, more than 7.5% occurring once. A UMI-containing oligonucleotide was joined by 3' ligation to the TCR cDNA template. This clonotype was seen repeatedly, ten times or more. This TCR derives from a female donor in good health.

CDR3 region: CASSRPKGAGGPDEQFF. DNA of the CDR3: TGTGCCAGCAGCCGTCCGAAGGGGGCGGGGGGGCCAGATGAGCAGTTCTTC. The chain joins TRBV3-2 to TRBJ2-1; the table calls TRBD2, which could not be checked here. TRBV3-2 is a pseudogene segment. The CDR3 is 17 residues long.